Listed here are 4 T cell receptor beta chains from one sample, sequenced in a study. TCRdb fed the RT-PCR reads into MiXCR, producing one record per CDR3 protein. The sample lists approximately 720,000 distinct CDR3 sequences, 14% occurring once. Sequencing was performed on memory CD4+ T cells from blood. Source of these receptors: a female donor in good health, serving as a healthy control.

This clonotype was seen repeatedly, ten times or more. J is TRBJ2-7 and V is TRBV12-3 or TRBV12-4, with a possible D match to TRBD2 (6 bases). This CDR3 is 16 amino acids long. V shed 0 bases and J shed 3 bases, with 15 bases lying between them. The CDR3 DNA is TGTGCCAGCAGTTTAGCGGACTGGGGAGCGGGCTACGAGCAGTACTTC. As protein: CASSLADWGAGYEQYF.

J is TRBJ2-5 and V is TRBV18, with 7 positions matching TRBD1. Germline CDR1 reads KGHSH; CDR2 reads LQKENI. The CDR3 spans 12 residues. Losses at the gene ends were 4 bases for V and 4 bases for J; bases not matched to a gene: 0. CDR3 nucleotides: TGTGCCAGCTCACAGGGGGCAGAGACCCAGTACTTC. Encoded protein: CASSQGAETQYF.

The genes are TRBV7-9 and TRBJ1-6; TRBD1 might be the D (5 bases). Trimming took 5 bases from V and 8 from J, leaving 16 bases between them. Germline values: CDR1 SEHNR, CDR2 FQNEAQ (reference sequence). The CDR3 consists of 15 residues. In DNA form, the CDR3 reads TGTGCCAGCAGCCCGGTCGCTCTAGGGGATTCACCCCTCCACTTT. It yields the protein CASSPVALGDSPLHF.

The chain is built from TRBV6-5 and TRBJ2-4; TRBD1 is a possible D gene (6 bases). V was cut by 4 bases and J by 3 bases, with 19 bases left in between. Germline-derived CDR1 and CDR2 are MNHEY and SVGAGI. This CDR3 is 17 amino acids long. CDR3 coding DNA: TGTGCCAGCAGTTCCCAATTGGGGGCAGGAGGCAAAAACATTCAGTACTTC. It is translated as CASSSQLGAGGKNIQYF.